The 28 T cell receptor beta chains below come from one sample, sequenced in a study of CD8 T cells in ankylosing spondylitis. TCRdb redid the calling of the 5' RACE reads with MiXCR, one entry per CDR3 protein. Of hundreds of thousands of distinct CDR3 sequences detected, roughly 24% appear once; the ten largest clones hold under 7%. Sample: blood, either unsorted or a sorted T cell fraction (not recorded which). These receptors were obtained from a male donor with ankylosing spondylitis or in good health (not recorded which).

The CDR3 coding sequence is TGTGCCAGCAGTGAAACCGGGACAGGGGGTCTGAACACTGAAGCTTTCTTT. It specifies CASSETGTGGLNTEAFF. The chain couples TRBV28 to TRBJ1-1, with 11 bases that match TRBD1. The germline gives CDR1 MDHEN, CDR2 SYDVKM. The CDR3 covers 17 residues. The trim removed 5 bases at V and 0 bases at J, leaving 8 bases unmatched.

This clonotype was counted at least ten times. This chain uses TRBV7-2 with TRBJ2-1, with D unresolved. Per germline, CDR1 SGHTA and CDR2 FQGNSA. V lost 3 bases to trimming and J lost 8 bases, with 11 bases between them. The CDR3 spans 13 residues. The CDR3 reads CASSFTQPYEQFF. CDR3 coding DNA: TGTGCCAGCAGCTTTACTCAGCCCTATGAGCAGTTCTTC.

This clonotype has a count of ten or more. The chain uses TRBV2 and TRBJ2-7; 10 bases match TRBD1. The V gene's germline CDR1 is SNHLY and CDR2 FYNNEI. The V segment lost 5 bases and the J segment 6 bases; nucleotides outside the gene matches: 7. The CDR3 is 14 residues long. CDR3 in DNA: TGTGCCAGCAGTTTAGACAGGGGGCCAGCCGAGCAGTACTTC. Its translation: CASSLDRGPAEQYF.

The chain carries TRBV20-1 and TRBJ1-3; the match to TRBD1 covers 12 bases. The CDR3 length is 16 residues. J gave up 3 bases and V 3 bases, and 6 bases lay outside the gene matches. Per the germline V gene, CDR1 is DFQATT and CDR2 is SNEGSKA (reference sequence). CDR3 nucleotides: TGCAGTGCTAGGTGGGACAGGGGGCTACGTGGAAACACCATATATTTT. Its translation: CSARWDRGLRGNTIYF.

This clonotype was counted many times. This chain uses TRBV3-1 with TRBJ2-1; possibly TRBD1 for D (6 bases). Germline assignment: CDR1 LGHDT and CDR2 YNNKEL (reference sequence). The CDR3 runs to 15 residues. V was trimmed by 0 bases and J by 2 bases, leaving 8 bases between them. This chain's CDR3 is CASSQEPGAYNEQFF. CDR3 sequence (DNA): TGTGCCAGCAGCCAAGAACCAGGGGCCTACAATGAGCAGTTCTTC.

The table lists this clonotype with many counts. The chain links TRBV9 to TRBJ1-3; D unclear. The germline V gene encodes CDR1 SGDLS and CDR2 YYNGEE. Trimming removed 4 bases from V and 2 bases from J, with 16 bases in between. The CDR3 has 16 residues. In nucleotides, the CDR3 is TGTGCCAGCAGCCCACGAGGCTTAACAACTGGAAACACCATATATTTT. Its translation: CASSPRGLTTGNTIYF.

There are many counts of this clonotype. V is TRBV6-2 or TRBV6-3 and J is TRBJ2-1, with D possibly TRBD2 on 5 matching bases. The CDR3 extends over 13 amino acids. V was clipped by 6 bases and J by 6 bases, with 12 bases between them. Germline assignment: CDR1 MNHEY and CDR2 SVGEGT. DNA of the CDR3: TGTGCCAGCAGAGAGGGAGTGCGCAATGAGCAGTTCTTC. This codes for CASREGVRNEQFF.

A few counts support this clonotype. V and J are TRBV7-9 and TRBJ2-5; D ambiguous. Germline V gene sequence: CDR1 SEHNR, CDR2 FQNEAQ (reference sequence). This CDR3 has 9 residues. The CDR3 spells CAGGETQYF. The DNA of the CDR3 is TGTGCGGGCGGAGAGACCCAGTACTTC.

This clonotype was seen many times. The chain has TRBV12-3 or TRBV12-4 and TRBJ2-1; 7 nucleotides agree with TRBD1. The CDR3 contains 15 residues. V lost 6 bases to trimming and J lost 9 bases; unmatched junction nucleotides: 14. DNA for the CDR3: TGTGCCAGCAGCTCCGGACAGGCCCTAAGGAGTGAGCAGTTCTTC. Translating gives CASSSGQALRSEQFF.

Ten or more counts support this clonotype. V and J are TRBV11-1 and TRBJ2-1; tentatively, D is TRBD1 or TRBD2 (5 bases each). Between the trimmed V and J ends, which lost 3 bases and 8 bases, there was a span of 14 bases. The CDR3 is made up of 14 amino acids. Germline loops: CDR1 SGHAT, CDR2 FQDESV (reference sequence). This chain's CDR3 is CASSFRDLSDEQFF. Here the CDR3 DNA reads TGTGCCAGCAGCTTCCGGGACCTTTCAGATGAGCAGTTCTTC.

About this clonotype: Compared with germline, one end of the junction differs, possibly owing to a read error. The rearrangement links TRBV12-3 or TRBV12-4 to TRBJ2-3; 12 nucleotides align to TRBD2. CDR3 length equals 16 residues. The CDR3 bases are TGTGCCAGCAGTCTAGCGGGAGGGATTAGCACAGATACGCAGTATTTT. Its translation: CASSLAGGISTDTQYF.

The chain couples TRBV5-1 to TRBJ1-2; D gene ambiguous. From germline, CDR1 is SGHRS and CDR2 YFSETQ. V was clipped by 0 bases and J by 4 bases, with 16 bases between them. The CDR3 spans 16 residues. CDR3 DNA sequence: TGCGCCAGCAGCTTGGATTCAAGAGGGAGGTCCTATGGCTACACCTTC. This codes for CASSLDSRGRSYGYTF. Using reference TRBV5-1 and TRBJ1-2 for the parts outside the CDR3, the full variable domain is KAGVTQTPRYLIKTRGQQVTLSCSPISGHRSVSWYQQTPGQGLQFLFEYFSETQRNKGNFPGRFSGRQFSNSRSEMNVSTLELGDSALYLCASSLDSRGRSYGYTFGSGTRLTVV.

Of note for this clonotype: Compared with germline, one end of the junction differs, possibly owing to a read error. The chain combines TRBV7-2 with TRBJ1-2, with D tentatively TRBD1 (5 bases). This CDR3 has 14 amino acids. The germline gives CDR1 SGHTA, CDR2 FQGNSA. CDR3 in amino acids: CASSLEEGPYGYAF. The CDR3 region has the DNA TGTGCCAGCAGCTTAGAAGAGGGGCCCTATGGCTACGCCTTC.

This chain connects TRBV2 to TRBJ2-7; D is uncertain. V was cut by 7 bases and J by 3 bases, with 13 bases left in between. Germline V gene sequence: CDR1 SNHLY, CDR2 FYNNEI. The CDR3 is made up of 13 amino acids. CDR3 loop: CASTEGHFYEQYF. Written as DNA, the CDR3 is TGTGCCAGCACCGAAGGTCATTTCTACGAGCAGTACTTC.

The rearrangement joins TRBV29-1 to TRBJ2-7; a weak D match, TRBD1 (6 bases). The CDR3 loop spans 13 amino acids. Trimming pared 3 bases from V and 6 bases from J, leaving 15 bases between. Germline-derived CDR1 and CDR2 are SQVTM and ANQGSEA. The CDR3 bases are TGCAGCGTTGAGGGCATACAAGGGGGCGAGCAGTACTTC. This gives the protein CSVEGIQGGEQYF.

This chain uses TRBV12-3 or TRBV12-4 with TRBJ1-5; 8 bases agree with TRBD1. Unmatched junction bases numbered 12, after V lost 3 bases and J lost 2 bases. This CDR3 comprises 18 residues. In nucleotides, the CDR3 is TGTGCCAGCAGTTTTAGTTGGGGTGGACAGGGCGGCAATCAGCCCCAGCATTTT. Translated: CASSFSWGGQGGNQPQHF.

This clonotype was observed at least ten times. This rearrangement joins TRBV4-2 to TRBJ1-2, with unresolved D. Trimming removed 3 bases at V and 2 bases at J, with 7 bases between. The CDR3 extends over 13 amino acids. CDR1 is LGHNA and CDR2 is YNFKEQ in the germline V gene. CDR3 loop: CASSQAGNYGYTF. DNA for the CDR3: TGTGCCAGCAGCCAGGCCGGAAACTATGGCTACACCTTC.

This clonotype occurred many times. The chain joins TRBV6-5 to TRBJ2-2; the match to TRBD2 covers 10 bases. The CDR3 is made up of 16 amino acids. The junction had 6 bases not matched to a gene; V was cut back by 1 base and J by 7 bases. Per germline, CDR1 MNHEY and CDR2 SVGAGI. CDR3 sequence (DNA): TGTGCCAGCAGTTACTTGAGCGGGAGGGGGATCGGGGAGCTGTTTTTT. Translation gives CASSYLSGRGIGELFF.

The table lists this clonotype with a few counts. This chain joins TRBV4-3 and TRBJ2-4; tentatively, D is TRBD2 (5 bases). This CDR3 spans 15 amino acids. The germline gives CDR1 LGHNA, CDR2 YSLEER. Trimming removed 1 base from V and 0 bases from J, with 7 bases in between. The CDR3 loop reads CASSQVEGAKNIQYF. CDR3 nucleotide sequence: TGCGCCAGCAGCCAAGTTGAGGGAGCCAAAAACATTCAGTACTTC.

The chain couples TRBV4-2 to TRBJ1-4; perhaps TRBD1 as D (6 bases). Germline CDR1 reads LGHNA; CDR2 reads YNFKEQ. V lost 4 bases and J lost 5, with 11 bases in between. This CDR3 contains 14 residues. CDR3 sequence: CASSPHRENEKLFF. DNA of the CDR3: TGTGCCAGCAGCCCCCACAGGGAAAATGAAAAACTGTTTTTT.

This clonotype was counted between two and nine times. A much larger clonotype is one base distant, so this may be a read error. The chain combines TRBV5-1 with TRBJ1-2; D gene unclear. There are 13 residues in the CDR3. CDR1 is SGHRS and CDR2 is YFSETQ in the germline V gene. DNA of the CDR3: TGCGCCAGCAGCTTGTCCGGGAGCTATGGCTACCCCTTC. Amino acids: CASSLSGSYGYPF.

Remarks on this clonotype: A much larger clone is a single base away; this may be a read error. The V gene is TRBV7-3, the J gene TRBJ2-5; tentative D call: TRBD2 (5 bases). Germline CDR1 reads SGHTA; CDR2 reads FQGTGA. CDR3 length: 13 residues. CDR3 sequence reads: CASSLEAEETLYF. As DNA, the CDR3 is TGTGCCAGCAGCTTAGAAGCGGAAGAGACCCTGTACTTC.

This clonotype was found a few times. The junction differs from germline at one of its ends, possibly a read error. The chain uses TRBV20-1 and TRBJ2-1; D not certain. The CDR3 extends over 17 amino acids. Germline CDR1 and CDR2: DFQATT and SNEGSKA (reference sequence). CDR3 bases: TGCTGTGCTAGGAGTATGGCTATCCAAGGGCATTACAATGAGCAGTTCTTC. This encodes CCARSMAIQGHYNEQFF.

J is TRBJ1-5 and V is TRBV6-1; D unclear. CDR3 length: 14 residues. The V gene lost 8 bases and the J gene lost 3 bases, with 14 bases spanning the gap. CDR1 is MNHNS, CDR2 SASEGT, per germline. CDR3 DNA sequence: TGTGCCAGCTCCGGCGGGTCTCTCAATCAGCCCCAGCATTTT. Protein: CASSGGSLNQPQHF.

This clonotype was found once. The rearrangement joins TRBV5-6 to TRBJ2-3; TRBD2 matches 11 bases. The CDR3 is made up of 16 amino acids. V was pared by 4 bases and J by 2 bases, with 6 bases of the junction left unmatched. Germline CDR1 is SGHDT and CDR2 is YYEEEE. The CDR3 DNA is TGTGCCAGCAGCCCGATAGCGGGAGGGGCCACAGATACGCAGTATTTT. Translating gives CASSPIAGGATDTQYF.

This clonotype appeared many times. The chain couples TRBV20-1 to TRBJ2-1; 8 nucleotides line up with TRBD2. Germline V gene data show CDR1 as DFQATT and CDR2 as SNEGSKA (reference sequence). After removal of 7 bases from V and 8 bases from J, the junction contained 13 bases not matched to a gene. The CDR3 is 14 residues long. CDR3 in DNA: TGCAGTGTCGTCGGGAGGGCCGTGTCCTATGAGCAGTTCTTC. Protein sequence: CSVVGRAVSYEQFF.

The chain joins TRBV29-1 to TRBJ2-4, with TRBD2 identical over 12 bases. In germline, CDR1 is SQVTM, CDR2 ANQGSEA. The CDR3 is made up of 18 amino acids. J lost 1 base, V lost 7 bases, and 14 bases had no gene match. In nucleotides, the CDR3 is TGCAGCGCGGGGGGAGAACTAGCGGGAGGCGGGGCCAAAAACATTCAGTACTTC. Amino acid sequence: CSAGGELAGGGAKNIQYF.

V and J are TRBV12-3 or TRBV12-4 and TRBJ2-1; possibly TRBD1 for D (6 bases). There are 14 residues in the CDR3. V gave up 4 bases and J gave up 3 bases, with 10 bases separating them. The CDR3 DNA reads as TGTGCCAGCAGTTCGACAGGTGTCTACAATGAGCAGTTCTTC. Amino acids: CASSSTGVYNEQFF.